The 22 T cell receptor beta chains in this list originate from one sample, sequenced in a study of blood T cell repertoires in COVID-19. Data came from immunoSEQ multiplex PCR; TCRdb stores just in-frame clones and leaves some out. The sample shows hundreds of thousands of clones, 70% to 90% of them seen only once. The sequenced sample consisted of peripheral blood. Receptors originate from a man aged 40-55 years with acute or convalescent COVID-19.

The V and J genes are TRBV3-1 (or the pseudogene TRBV3-2) and TRBJ1-4; 8 bases are a match to TRBD1. The CDR3 totals 15 residues. The J segment lost 5 bases and the V segment lost 4 bases, leaving 6 bases of the junction unmatched. CDR1 LGHDT and CDR2 YNNKEL come from the germline V gene (reference sequence). The CDR3 DNA is TGTGCCAGCAGCCCCTCGAACAGGGGGAATGAAAAACTGTTTTTT. Translation gives CASSPSNRGNEKLFF.

The CDR3, as DNA: TGTGCCAGCAGTGGGGGACAGGGAGGGCAGTTCTTC. This codes for CASSGGQGGQFF. The chain links TRBV25-1 to TRBJ2-1, with TRBD1 identical over 9 bases. The CDR3 has 12 amino acids. V lost 4 bases, J lost 12 bases, and 4 bases stayed unmatched. CDR1 is MGHDK, CDR2 SYGVNS, per germline.

J is TRBJ2-5 and V is TRBV28; D is possibly TRBD2 (6 bases). The V end was cut by 6 bases, the J end by 2 bases, with 22 bases between. The germline CDR1 and CDR2 sequences are MDHEN and SYDVKM. This CDR3 has 17 amino acids. In nucleotides, the CDR3 is TGTGCCAGCAGACCACCCGTCTCCCTCGGGGGACAAGAGACCCAGTACTTC. This sequence encodes CASRPPVSLGGQETQYF. Filled out from reference TRBV28 and TRBJ2-5, the complete variable domain reads DVKVTQSSRYLVKRTGEKVFLECVQDMDHENMFWYRQDPGLGLRLIYFSYDVKMKEKGDIPEGYSVSREKKERFSLILESASTNQTSMYLCASRPPVSLGGQETQYFGPGTRLLVL.

This clone showed up just once. This rearrangement joins TRBV5-3 to TRBJ1-2, with 7 bases lining up with TRBD1. TRBV5-3 is designated an ORF whose function remains uncertain. V dropped 2 bases and J dropped 5; count of bases not matched to a gene: 21. The length of the CDR3 is 19 residues. For the CDR3, the DNA is TGTGCCAGAAGCTTTTTTTCCAGGGGGTCTCCATCCCTCCATTATGGCTACACCTTC. It is translated as CARSFFSRGSPSLHYGYTF.

The V call is TRBV30, the J call TRBJ1-2; 7 bases align to TRBD1. J lost 8 bases, V lost 5 bases, and 11 bases had no gene match. Germline V CDR1 and CDR2: GTSNPN, SVGIG (reference sequence). This CDR3 contains 13 residues. In nucleotides, the CDR3 is TGTGCCTGGGATTATTTGACAGGGCAAGGCTACACCTTC. It yields the protein CAWDYLTGQGYTF.

The chain recombines TRBV4-2 with TRBJ1-1, with a weak D call TRBD1 (6 bases). This CDR3 is 17 amino acids long. The V end was cut by 1 base, the J end by 0 bases, with 15 bases between. Germline V CDR1 and CDR2: LGHNA, YNFKEQ. The CDR3 coding sequence is TGTGCCAGCAGCCAAGGTGGTACGACAGGACTGAACACTGAAGCTTTCTTT. Its protein is CASSQGGTTGLNTEAFF.

The chain combines TRBV30 with TRBJ2-1, with 7 nucleotides matching TRBD1. The V segment lost 3 bases and the J segment 3 bases; nucleotides outside the gene matches: 2. CDR3 size: 13 residues. In germline, CDR1 is GTSNPN, CDR2 SVGIG (reference sequence). The CDR3 region is CAWRSGGYNEQFF. The CDR3 DNA follows: TGTGCCTGGAGGTCAGGGGGCTACAATGAGCAGTTCTTC.

The chain uses TRBV27 and TRBJ2-2, with 12 bases identical to TRBD2. Germline V gene sequence: CDR1 MNHEY, CDR2 SMNVEV (reference sequence). The junction had 13 bases not matched to a gene; V was cut back by 2 bases and J by 3 bases. This CDR3 region has 20 residues. In DNA, the CDR3 is TGTGCCAGCAGTTTACGCCAACGGACTAGCGGGACTGGGTACACCGGGGAGCTGTTTTTT. Amino acid sequence: CASSLRQRTSGTGYTGELFF.

A remark on this clone: The same CDR3 can be traced to other DNA sequences in this sample. The gene calls are TRBV2 and TRBJ1-5; unclear D gene. V lost 6 bases, J lost 0 bases, and 6 bases lay in between. Germline values: CDR1 SNHLY, CDR2 FYNNEI. The CDR3 contains 13 residues. The CDR3 DNA is TGTGCCAGCAGAGGAGATAGCAATCAGCCCCAGCATTTT. Translation gives CASRGDSNQPQHF.

The gene calls are TRBV7-3 and TRBJ2-1, with 14 nucleotides matching TRBD2. V was pared by 4 bases and J by 8 bases, with 4 bases of the junction left unmatched. CDR3 size: 15 residues. The germline gives CDR1 SGHTA, CDR2 FQGTGA. The CDR3 DNA is TGTGCCAGCAGCTCGACTAGCGGGGGGGTGGATGAGCAGTTCTTC. It encodes CASSSTSGGVDEQFF.

The V gene is TRBV19, the J gene TRBJ2-3; 8 bases line up with TRBD2. Per germline, CDR1 LNHDA and CDR2 SQIVND (reference sequence). The CDR3 covers 16 residues. V shed 5 bases and J 2 bases; nucleotides not matched to a gene: 9. The CDR3 DNA follows: TGTGCCAGTAGTTATACGGCGGGGGGCCACACAGATACGCAGTATTTT. Amino acid sequence: CASSYTAGGHTDTQYF.

A remark on this clone: This specimen includes other DNA sequences encoding the same CDR3. This rearrangement joins TRBV9 to TRBJ2-3; D is possibly TRBD1 (5 bases). Deletions cut 0 bases from V and 3 bases from J, with 8 bases between. This CDR3 spans 14 amino acids. CDR1 SGDLS and CDR2 YYNGEE come from the germline V gene. The CDR3 region has the DNA TGTGCCAGCAGCGTAGGGCCAGGGACAGATACGCAGTATTTT. It yields the protein CASSVGPGTDTQYF.

The rearrangement joins TRBV6-2 or TRBV6-3 to TRBJ2-1; tentatively, D is TRBD1 (6 bases). Germline V gives CDR1 MNHEY, CDR2 SVGEGT. The CDR3 spans 14 residues. The V end was cut by 4 bases, the J end by 12 bases, with 19 bases between. The CDR3 protein is CASSLPGTKVGQFF. CDR3 bases: TGTGCCAGCAGTTTACCCGGGACAAAAGTCGGGCAGTTCTTC.

This rearrangement joins TRBV2 to TRBJ1-4; D ambiguous. Germline lookup yields CDR1 SNHLY and CDR2 FYNNEI. The CDR3 spans 14 residues. V was cut by 5 bases and J by 7 bases, with 14 bases left in between. The CDR3 sequence is CASSSDGGFEKLFF. The CDR3 DNA is TGTGCCAGCAGTTCGGACGGAGGATTTGAAAAACTGTTTTTT.

The chain has TRBV11-2 and TRBJ2-3; D remains unclear. Trimming left V 4 bases short and J 4 bases short, with 18 bases between. The V gene's germline CDR1 is SGHAT and CDR2 FQNNGV. The CDR3 loop spans 16 amino acids. The CDR3 spells CASSSAGSREADTQYF. CDR3 sequence (DNA): TGTGCCAGCAGCTCAGCCGGGTCTCGCGAGGCAGATACGCAGTATTTT.

The CDR3 is CASSLYFEWSGIMNTEAFF. CDR3 nucleotide sequence: TGTGCCAGCAGTTTATACTTTGAGTGGTCAGGGATCATGAACACTGAAGCTTTCTTT. The V and J genes are TRBV28 and TRBJ1-1; a weak D match, TRBD1 (5 bases). V was trimmed by 1 base and J by 0 bases, leaving 21 bases between them. CDR3 length: 19 residues. Germline-derived CDR1 and CDR2 are MDHEN and SYDVKM.

The DNA of the CDR3 is TGTGCCAGCAGCTTAGGATACAGTAACACTGAAGCTTTCTTT. Its translation is CASSLGYSNTEAFF. The V gene is TRBV7-2, the J gene TRBJ1-1; D unclear. Germline CDR1 reads SGHTA; CDR2 reads FQGNSA. V was clipped by 1 base and J by 2 bases, with 8 bases between them. The CDR3 is made up of 14 amino acids.

The V call is TRBV6-6, the J call TRBJ1-1, with TRBD1 as a possible D gene (6 bases). Between the trimmed V and J ends, which lost 2 bases and 2 bases, there was a span of 15 bases. Germline CDR1 MNHNY, CDR2 SVGAGI (reference sequence). The CDR3 contains 16 residues. The DNA of the CDR3 is TGTGCCAGCAGTTACGGGCTGGGGGCTATCAACACTGAAGCTTTCTTT. It codes for CASSYGLGAINTEAFF.

V usage is TRBV30 and J usage is TRBJ2-7, with D perhaps matching TRBD2 (6 bases). V lost 5 bases and J lost 7, with 24 bases in between. CDR1 GTSNPN and CDR2 SVGIG come from the germline V gene (reference sequence). The CDR3 covers 15 residues. The CDR3 spells CAWDGNRPAGGEQYF. In nucleotides, the CDR3 is TGTGCCTGGGACGGTAACAGGCCAGCAGGAGGGGAGCAGTACTTC.

As for this clone: This sample also contains other DNA sequences that code for the same CDR3. J is TRBJ1-2 and V is TRBV29-1; the match to TRBD1 covers 7 bases. Germline CDR1 SQVTM, CDR2 ANQGSEA. The CDR3 runs to 11 residues. J was trimmed by 3 bases and V by 7 bases; bases with no gene match: 2. The CDR3 loop is CSAGTDYGYTF. The CDR3 nucleotides are TGCAGCGCCGGGACAGACTATGGCTACACCTTC.

CDR3: CASRRQGTDTQYF. CDR3 coding DNA: TGTGCCAGCAGGCGACAGGGCACAGATACGCAGTATTTT. V gene TRBV6-5 combines with J gene TRBJ2-3; a possible D gene is TRBD1 (6 bases). The germline V gene has CDR1 MNHEY and CDR2 SVGAGI. Deletions cut 6 bases from V and 1 base from J, with 8 bases between. This CDR3 is built from 13 residues.

The chain links TRBV5-6 to TRBJ2-4; TRBD1 matches at 10 bases. After removal of 3 bases from V and 7 bases from J, the junction contained 4 bases not matched to a gene. CDR3 length: 14 residues. Germline CDR1 SGHDT, CDR2 YYEEEE. The CDR3 DNA follows: TGTGCCAGCAGCTCCTTGGACAGGGGGAACATTCAGTACTTC. This codes for CASSSLDRGNIQYF. The entire variable domain, with the rest obtained from reference TRBV5-6 and TRBJ2-4, is as follows: DAGVTQSPTHLIKTRGQQVTLRCSPKSGHDTVSWYQQALGQGPQFIFQYYEEEERQRGNFPDRFSGHQFPNYSSELNVNALLLGDSALYLCASSSLDRGNIQYFGAGTRLSVL.